This TCR beta chain is from a study of blood T cell repertoires in COVID-19. Study-level background: Both acute and convalescent COVID-19 samples were obtained from the United States, Italy and Spain. The analysed material was cDNA or gDNA that came from T cells, B-cell-depleted T cells, or PBMCs.

The germline V gene has CDR1 KGHSH and CDR2 LQKENI. Trimming removed 10 bases from V and 5 bases from J; junction bases left unmatched: 12. CDR3 length: 15 residues. Original processing notes: Amplification with reference gene primers provided the estimates of nucleated cell counts. The method was immunoSEQ multiplex PCR; TCRdb's version includes in-frame clones alone and lacks a portion of them. V and J calls and clone size come straight from that table; D and trimming were deduced from the DNA. The sample contains 110,000 or so clones, approximately 77% of which appear only once. The chain has TRBV18 and TRBJ1-1; 11 nucleotides agree with TRBD1. Sequenced input: peripheral blood. This receptor was identified in a human donor in a cohort sampled during active COVID-19. The CDR3 DNA reads as TGTGCCACTCGGCATCCGGGACAGGGGGGTACTGAAGCTTTCTTT. The encoded protein is CATRHPGQGGTEAFF.